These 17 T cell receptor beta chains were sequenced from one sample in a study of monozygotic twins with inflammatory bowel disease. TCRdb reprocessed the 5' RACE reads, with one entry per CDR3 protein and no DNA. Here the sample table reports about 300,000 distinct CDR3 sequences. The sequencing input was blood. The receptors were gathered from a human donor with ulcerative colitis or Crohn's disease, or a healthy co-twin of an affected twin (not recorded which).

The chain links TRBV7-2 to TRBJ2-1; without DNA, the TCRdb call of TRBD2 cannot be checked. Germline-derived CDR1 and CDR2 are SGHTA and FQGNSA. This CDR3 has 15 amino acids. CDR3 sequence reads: CASSLGLAGAVEQFF.

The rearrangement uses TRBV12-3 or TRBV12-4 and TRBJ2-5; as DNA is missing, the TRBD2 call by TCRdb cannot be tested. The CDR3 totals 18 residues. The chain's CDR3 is CASSPQVGLAGSGETQYF.

The CDR3 loop reads CASSFASTSGGKNEQFF. The rearrangement uses TRBV7-2 and TRBJ2-1; TCRdb returns TRBD2, unconfirmable since there is no DNA. Germline V lookup: CDR1 SGHTA, CDR2 FQGNSA. The CDR3 spans 17 residues.

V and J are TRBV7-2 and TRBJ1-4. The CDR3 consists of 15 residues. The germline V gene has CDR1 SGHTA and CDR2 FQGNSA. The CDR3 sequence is CASSLEPGWAEKLFF.

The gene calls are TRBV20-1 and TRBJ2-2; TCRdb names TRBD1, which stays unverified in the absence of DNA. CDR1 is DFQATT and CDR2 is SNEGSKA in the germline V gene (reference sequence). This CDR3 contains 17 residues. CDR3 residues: CSATTIGRGAGTGELFF.

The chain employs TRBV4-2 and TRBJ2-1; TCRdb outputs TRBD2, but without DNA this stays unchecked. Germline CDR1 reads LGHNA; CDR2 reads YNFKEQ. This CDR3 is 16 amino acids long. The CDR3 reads CASSQEVFSGRNEQFF.

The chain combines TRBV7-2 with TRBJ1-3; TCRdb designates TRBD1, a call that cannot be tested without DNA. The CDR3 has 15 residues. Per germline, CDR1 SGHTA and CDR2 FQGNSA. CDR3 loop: CASSMGPGTGNTIYF.

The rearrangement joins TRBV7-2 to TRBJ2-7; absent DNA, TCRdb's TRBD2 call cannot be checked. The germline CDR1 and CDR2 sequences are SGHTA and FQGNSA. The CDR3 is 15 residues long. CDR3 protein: CASSLSGSGSSEQYF.

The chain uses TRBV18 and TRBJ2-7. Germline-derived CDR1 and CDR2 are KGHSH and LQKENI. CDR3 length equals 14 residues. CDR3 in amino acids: CASSPADEAYEQYF.

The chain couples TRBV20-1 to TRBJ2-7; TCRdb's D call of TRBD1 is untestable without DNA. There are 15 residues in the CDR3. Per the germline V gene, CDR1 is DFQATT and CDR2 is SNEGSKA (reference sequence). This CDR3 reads CSALNRGRSSYEQYF.

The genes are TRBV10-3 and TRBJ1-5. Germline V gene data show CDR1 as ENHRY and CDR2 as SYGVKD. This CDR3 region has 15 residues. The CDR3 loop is CATGLEGRRNQPQHF.

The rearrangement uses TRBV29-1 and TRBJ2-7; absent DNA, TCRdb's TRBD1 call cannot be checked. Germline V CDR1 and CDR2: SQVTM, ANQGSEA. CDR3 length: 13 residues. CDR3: CSVAGTERYEQYF.

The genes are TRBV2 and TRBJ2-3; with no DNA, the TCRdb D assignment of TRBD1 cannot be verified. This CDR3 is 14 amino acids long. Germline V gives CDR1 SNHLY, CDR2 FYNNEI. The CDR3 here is CASTAGRHTDTQYF.

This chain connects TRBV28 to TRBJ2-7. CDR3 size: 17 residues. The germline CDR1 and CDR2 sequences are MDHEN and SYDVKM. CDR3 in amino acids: CASNSGHRTLPTYEQYF.

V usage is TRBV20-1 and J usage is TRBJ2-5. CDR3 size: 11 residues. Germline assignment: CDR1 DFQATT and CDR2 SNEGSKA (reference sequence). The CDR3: CSAKSIGTQYF.

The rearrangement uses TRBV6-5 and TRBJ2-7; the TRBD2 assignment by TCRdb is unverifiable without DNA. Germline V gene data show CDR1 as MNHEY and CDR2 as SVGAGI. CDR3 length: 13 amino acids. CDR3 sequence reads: CASSRYRLYEQYF.

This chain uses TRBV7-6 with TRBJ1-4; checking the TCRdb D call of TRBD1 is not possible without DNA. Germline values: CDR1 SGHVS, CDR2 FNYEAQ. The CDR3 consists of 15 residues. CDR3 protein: CASSLTGTIFEKLFF.